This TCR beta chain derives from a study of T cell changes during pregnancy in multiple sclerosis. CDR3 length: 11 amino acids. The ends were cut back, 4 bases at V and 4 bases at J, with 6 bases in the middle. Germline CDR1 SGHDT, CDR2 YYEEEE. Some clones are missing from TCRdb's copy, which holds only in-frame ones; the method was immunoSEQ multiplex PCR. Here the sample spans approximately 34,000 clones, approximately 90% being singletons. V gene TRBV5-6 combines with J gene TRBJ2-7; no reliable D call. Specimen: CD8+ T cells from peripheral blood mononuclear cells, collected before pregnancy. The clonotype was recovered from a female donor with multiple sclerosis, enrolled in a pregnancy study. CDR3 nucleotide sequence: TGTGCCAGCAGCGATGAGTACGAGCAGTACTTC. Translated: CASSDEYEQYF.